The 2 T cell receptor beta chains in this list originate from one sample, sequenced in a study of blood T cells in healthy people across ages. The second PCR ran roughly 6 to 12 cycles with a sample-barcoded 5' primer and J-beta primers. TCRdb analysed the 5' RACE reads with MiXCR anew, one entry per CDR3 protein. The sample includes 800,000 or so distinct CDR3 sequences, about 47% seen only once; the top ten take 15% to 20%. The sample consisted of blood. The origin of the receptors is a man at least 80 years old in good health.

The chain's CDR3 is CSARSPGTSVLEQYF. Here the CDR3 DNA reads TGCAGTGCTAGGTCGCCCGGGACTAGCGTTCTCGAGCAGTACTTC. The V and J genes are TRBV20-1 and TRBJ2-7; 10 bases align to TRBD2. The CDR3 has 15 residues. CDR1 and CDR2 (germline): DFQATT, SNEGSKA (reference sequence). The V and J ends lost 3 bases and 6 bases, in that order; junction bases with no gene match: 11.

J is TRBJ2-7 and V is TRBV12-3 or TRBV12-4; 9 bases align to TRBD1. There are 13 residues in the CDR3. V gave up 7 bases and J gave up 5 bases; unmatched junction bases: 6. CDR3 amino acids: CASKVWTGDEQYF. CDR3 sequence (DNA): TGTGCCAGCAAAGTCTGGACAGGGGACGAGCAGTACTTC.